Detailed here is one T cell receptor (beta chain). The CDR3 loop spans 14 amino acids. Germline V gives CDR1 KGHSH, CDR2 LQKENI. V was clipped by 4 bases and J by 1 base; unmatched bases: 3. The data derive from a study of T cell responses to AZD1222 COVID-19 vaccine. The protocol was immunoSEQ multiplex PCR, while the TCRdb copy is restricted to in-frame clones and leaves out a portion. The data hold more than 80,000 clones, with under 95% observed a single time. This clonotype was sampled from an adult in good health. This chain connects TRBV18 to TRBJ1-1; 7 positions match TRBD1. This specimen consisted of peripheral blood, obtained on day 0 of AZD1222 vaccination. The CDR3 nucleotides read TGTGCCAGCTCACTGGGGACAGCGAACACTGAAGCTTTCTTT. The encoded protein is CASSLGTANTEAFF.